This T cell receptor (beta chain) was recovered during a study of blood T cell repertoires in COVID-19. Across the study: Italy, Spain and the United States were the sources of the convalescent and acute COVID-19 samples. Sources were T cells, B-cell-depleted T cells, or PBMCs; the material itself was cDNA or gDNA.

V dropped 4 bases and J dropped 2; count of bases not matched to a gene: 3. The CDR3 has 16 amino acids. Germline CDR1 LGHDT, CDR2 YNNKEL (reference sequence). Authors' processing steps: Reference gene primer amplification in the assay estimated nucleated cell counts. The table came from immunoSEQ multiplex PCR; TCRdb's copy has only in-frame clones and leaves some out. That table furnishes V, J and clone size, whereas the DNA furnished D and trimming. The table shows some 110,000 clones, with roughly 84% occurring only once. Source material: peripheral blood. The receptor was derived from a woman in her 70s with acute or convalescent COVID-19. The chain joins TRBV3-1 (or the pseudogene TRBV3-2) to TRBJ2-5, with 14 positions matching TRBD2. Here the CDR3 DNA reads TGTGCCAGCAGCCGGGGACTAGCGGGGGAACAAGAGACCCAGTACTTC. Translating it yields CASSRGLAGEQETQYF.